The rows below give T cell receptor beta chains drawn from one sample of a study of shared clonotypes between healthy human individuals. TCRdb's table, derived via immunoSEQ multiplex PCR, lists solely in-frame clones and lacks some. The repertoire holds roughly 1,800,000 clones, approximately 94% seen once, with more than 0.95% in the top ten. Sequencing used naive CD8+ T cells sorted from blood. These receptors were collected from a man between 18 and 35 years old in good health. CDR3s include the opening cysteine and the closing phenylalanine or tryptophan. Each record gives: D gene, V gene, J gene, clone size, CDR3 protein, CDR3 DNA. The D gene is left open where the match is weak. Size tells how often a clone was seen (once, few, many) or the class of an expanded clone, and some rows leave it out.

d_gene: NA
v_gene: TRBV4-1
j_gene: TRBJ2-7
abundance: NA
CDR3aa: CASSEPGSSYEQYF
CDR3nt: TGCGCCAGCAGCGAGCCAGGGTCATCCTACGAGCAGTACTTC

d_gene: NA
v_gene: TRBV30
j_gene: TRBJ1-1
abundance: NA
CDR3aa: CAWSRTGNTEAFF
CDR3nt: TGTGCCTGGAGCAGGACGGGGAACACTGAAGCTTTCTTT

d_gene: NA
v_gene: TRBV11-3
j_gene: TRBJ2-1
abundance: NA
CDR3aa: CASSNRVGGDHEQFF
CDR3nt: TGTGCCAGCAGCAACCGGGTAGGGGGGGACCATGAGCAGTTCTTC

d_gene: TRBD2
v_gene: TRBV29-1
j_gene: TRBJ2-3
abundance: once
CDR3aa: CSVEDPSSGRLTSTDTQYF
CDR3nt: TGCAGCGTTGAAGATCCGTCCAGCGGGAGGCTTACTAGCACAGATACGCAGTATTTT

d_gene: TRBD2
v_gene: TRBV27
j_gene: TRBJ2-7
abundance: NA
CDR3aa: CASSSLGGGQVPYEQYF
CDR3nt: TGTGCCAGCAGTTCCCTCGGGGGGGGGCAGGTGCCCTACGAGCAGTACTTC

d_gene: TRBD1
v_gene: TRBV5-4
j_gene: TRBJ1-2
abundance: few
CDR3aa: CASSQGQGYGYTF
CDR3nt: TGTGCCAGCAGCCAGGGACAGGGCTATGGCTACACCTTC

d_gene: TRBD1
v_gene: TRBV6-1
j_gene: TRBJ2-2
abundance: NA
CDR3aa: CASGTQGAPGELFF
CDR3nt: TGTGCCAGCGGAACCCAGGGGGCGCCTGGGGAGCTGTTTTTT

d_gene: TRBD1
v_gene: TRBV29-1
j_gene: TRBJ1-2
abundance: NA
CDR3aa: CSAQDRGVDGYTF
CDR3nt: TGCAGCGCCCAGGACAGGGGGGTAGACGGCTACACCTTC

d_gene: TRBD1
v_gene: TRBV6-6
j_gene: TRBJ2-4
abundance: NA
CDR3aa: CASSYQGAAKNIQYF
CDR3nt: TGTGCCAGCAGTTACCAGGGGGCGGCCAAAAACATTCAGTACTTC

d_gene: NA
v_gene: TRBV27
j_gene: TRBJ1-5
abundance: NA
CDR3aa: CASSPSYGEAGNQPQHF
CDR3nt: TGTGCCAGCAGTCCCAGTTATGGGGAGGCTGGCAATCAGCCCCAGCATTTT

d_gene: TRBD2
v_gene: TRBV14
j_gene: TRBJ2-7
abundance: NA
CDR3aa: CASSQETSGGAYEQYF
CDR3nt: TGTGCCAGCAGCCAAGAAACTAGCGGGGGTGCCTACGAGCAGTACTTC

d_gene: NA
v_gene: TRBV19
j_gene: TRBJ1-5
abundance: NA
CDR3aa: CASSAFPTTRRDQPQHF
CDR3nt: TGTGCCAGTAGTGCCTTCCCGACCACCCGAAGGGATCAGCCCCAGCATTTT

d_gene: NA
v_gene: TRBV5-4
j_gene: TRBJ1-2
abundance: NA
CDR3aa: CASSLESGDDAGYTF
CDR3nt: TGTGCCAGCAGCTTGGAATCCGGGGACGATGCTGGCTACACCTTC

d_gene: TRBD1
v_gene: TRBV2
j_gene: TRBJ2-7
abundance: NA
CDR3aa: CASSETGGSYEQYF
CDR3nt: TGTGCCAGCAGCGAGACAGGGGGCTCCTACGAGCAGTACTTC

d_gene: TRBD1
v_gene: TRBV19
j_gene: TRBJ2-7
abundance: NA
CDR3aa: CASSLRDSSEQYF
CDR3nt: TGTGCCAGTAGTCTCCGGGACAGTTCCGAGCAGTACTTC

d_gene: NA
v_gene: TRBV5-1
j_gene: TRBJ2-2
abundance: NA
CDR3aa: CASSPRATNTGELFF
CDR3nt: TGCGCCAGCAGCCCCCGGGCTACGAACACCGGGGAGCTGTTTTTT

d_gene: NA
v_gene: TRBV5-4
j_gene: TRBJ2-6
abundance: NA
CDR3aa: CASSLTEANVLTF
CDR3nt: TGTGCCAGCAGCTTGACAGAAGCCAACGTCCTGACTTTC

d_gene: NA
v_gene: TRBV5-1
j_gene: TRBJ2-7
abundance: NA
CDR3aa: CASSLGRSYEQYF
CDR3nt: TGCGCCAGCAGCTTGGGCAGGAGTTACGAGCAGTACTTC

d_gene: NA
v_gene: TRBV7-2
j_gene: TRBJ1-4
abundance: NA
CDR3aa: CASSSKTDSNEKLFF
CDR3nt: TGTGCCAGCAGCTCAAAGACAGACTCTAATGAAAAACTGTTTTTT

d_gene: TRBD2
v_gene: TRBV4-1
j_gene: TRBJ2-5
abundance: NA
CDR3aa: CASSQDPGLASETQYF
CDR3nt: TGCGCCAGCAGCCAAGATCCCGGACTAGCGAGTGAGACCCAGTACTTC

d_gene: NA
v_gene: TRBV4-1
j_gene: TRBJ2-7
abundance: NA
CDR3aa: CASSQERGHEQYF
CDR3nt: TGCGCCAGCAGCCAAGAAAGGGGACACGAGCAGTACTTC

d_gene: NA
v_gene: TRBV13
j_gene: TRBJ2-3
abundance: NA
CDR3aa: CASSLDTAGDTQYF
CDR3nt: TGTGCCAGCAGCTTAGACACCGCCGGGGATACGCAGTATTTT

d_gene: TRBD1
v_gene: TRBV7-9
j_gene: TRBJ2-3
abundance: NA
CDR3aa: CASSEDRIGDTQYF
CDR3nt: TGTGCCAGCAGCGAGGACAGGATCGGAGATACGCAGTATTTT

d_gene: TRBD1
v_gene: TRBV28
j_gene: TRBJ1-1
abundance: NA
CDR3aa: CASSFPTGGTTEAFF
CDR3nt: TGTGCCAGCAGTTTCCCGACAGGGGGGACCACTGAAGCTTTCTTT

d_gene: TRBD1
v_gene: TRBV27
j_gene: TRBJ2-6
abundance: NA
CDR3aa: CASRDRYDGLTF
CDR3nt: TGTGCCAGCCGGGACAGATATGACGGCCTGACTTTC

d_gene: NA
v_gene: TRBV4-3
j_gene: TRBJ1-4
abundance: NA
CDR3aa: CASSQDEMGFNEKLFF
CDR3nt: TGCGCCAGCAGCCAAGATGAGATGGGGTTTAATGAAAAACTGTTTTTT

d_gene: NA
v_gene: TRBV30
j_gene: TRBJ1-6
abundance: NA
CDR3aa: CACHSPLHF
CDR3nt: TGTGCCTGCCATTCGCCCCTCCACTTT

d_gene: NA
v_gene: TRBV5-6
j_gene: TRBJ2-2
abundance: NA
CDR3aa: CASSFGGGTGELFF
CDR3nt: TGTGCCAGCAGCTTTGGAGGGGGCACCGGGGAGCTGTTTTTT

d_gene: NA
v_gene: TRBV7-2
j_gene: TRBJ2-7
abundance: NA
CDR3aa: CASSLVDSSYEQYF
CDR3nt: TGTGCCAGCAGCTTAGTAGACAGCTCCTACGAGCAGTACTTC

d_gene: NA
v_gene: TRBV9
j_gene: TRBJ2-7
abundance: NA
CDR3aa: CASSAADSSSYEQYF
CDR3nt: TGTGCCAGCAGCGCCGCGGACAGTAGCTCCTACGAGCAGTACTTC

d_gene: TRBD1
v_gene: TRBV9
j_gene: TRBJ1-1
abundance: NA
CDR3aa: CASSVEGGANTEAFF
CDR3nt: TGTGCCAGCAGCGTAGAAGGGGGCGCGAACACTGAAGCTTTCTTT

d_gene: NA
v_gene: TRBV5-6
j_gene: TRBJ1-2
abundance: NA
CDR3aa: CASSLGTGPGLDGYTF
CDR3nt: TGTGCCAGCAGCTTAGGAACCGGACCAGGGCTGGATGGCTACACCTTC

d_gene: NA
v_gene: TRBV4-3
j_gene: TRBJ2-7
abundance: NA
CDR3aa: CASSQVTSSYEQYF
CDR3nt: TGCGCCAGCAGCCAAGTAACATCCTCATACGAGCAGTACTTC

d_gene: TRBD2
v_gene: TRBV2
j_gene: TRBJ2-5
abundance: NA
CDR3aa: CASSFTLTTSGKETQYF
CDR3nt: TGTGCCAGCAGCTTCACCCTTACGACTAGCGGGAAAGAGACCCAGTACTTC

d_gene: NA
v_gene: TRBV27
j_gene: TRBJ2-7
abundance: NA
CDR3aa: CASRQTGVLYEQYF
CDR3nt: TGTGCCAGCAGACAAACAGGTGTCCTCTACGAGCAGTACTTC

d_gene: TRBD2
v_gene: TRBV4-1
j_gene: TRBJ2-1
abundance: NA
CDR3aa: CASSYRLAGDIYNEQFF
CDR3nt: TGCGCCAGCAGCTATCGACTAGCGGGAGATATCTACAATGAGCAGTTCTTC

d_gene: NA
v_gene: TRBV9
j_gene: TRBJ2-7
abundance: NA
CDR3aa: CASSEEGFGEQYF
CDR3nt: TGTGCCAGCAGCGAGGAAGGGTTTGGCGAGCAGTACTTC

d_gene: NA
v_gene: TRBV7-8
j_gene: TRBJ2-5
abundance: NA
CDR3aa: CASSLADVGETQYF
CDR3nt: TGTGCCAGCAGCTTGGCGGACGTAGGAGAGACCCAGTACTTC

d_gene: NA
v_gene: TRBV28
j_gene: TRBJ1-4
abundance: NA
CDR3aa: CASSPLRGTNEKLFF
CDR3nt: TGTGCCAGCAGTCCCCTCAGAGGAACTAATGAAAAACTGTTTTTT

d_gene: NA
v_gene: TRBV11-2
j_gene: TRBJ2-1
abundance: NA
CDR3aa: CASSLAGVDYNEQFF
CDR3nt: TGTGCCAGCAGCTTAGCAGGGGTGGACTACAATGAGCAGTTCTTC

d_gene: TRBD2
v_gene: TRBV30
j_gene: TRBJ2-1
abundance: NA
CDR3aa: CAWSVSSGSPHNEQFF
CDR3nt: TGTGCCTGGAGTGTTAGTAGCGGGAGTCCCCACAATGAGCAGTTCTTC

d_gene: TRBD2
v_gene: TRBV5-4
j_gene: TRBJ2-2
abundance: NA
CDR3aa: CASSGLAGSNTGELFF
CDR3nt: TGTGCCAGCAGCGGGCTAGCGGGGAGTAACACCGGGGAGCTGTTTTTT

d_gene: NA
v_gene: TRBV4-3
j_gene: TRBJ2-5
abundance: NA
CDR3aa: CASSQDRTTETQYF
CDR3nt: TGCGCCAGCAGCCAAGATCGTACTACAGAGACCCAGTACTTC

d_gene: NA
v_gene: TRBV6-6
j_gene: TRBJ2-1
abundance: NA
CDR3aa: CASSYDIGFYNEQFF
CDR3nt: TGTGCCAGCAGTTACGACATAGGGTTTTACAATGAGCAGTTCTTC

d_gene: NA
v_gene: TRBV4-3
j_gene: TRBJ1-1
abundance: NA
CDR3aa: CASSRNIQWGHEAFF
CDR3nt: TGCGCCAGCAGCCGCAACATCCAGTGGGGTCATGAAGCTTTCTTT

d_gene: NA
v_gene: TRBV15
j_gene: TRBJ1-2
abundance: NA
CDR3aa: CATSRENYYGYTF
CDR3nt: TGTGCCACCAGCCGGGAGAATTACTATGGCTACACCTTC

d_gene: TRBD1
v_gene: TRBV4-3
j_gene: TRBJ1-3
abundance: NA
CDR3aa: CASRSDRDGGNTIYF
CDR3nt: TGCGCCAGCAGAAGCGACAGGGACGGTGGAAACACCATATATTTT